This entry describes one T cell receptor beta chain. CDR3 length equals 16 residues. Trimming cost V 4 bases and J 8 bases; bases outside gene matches: 13. Germline CDR1 reads SGHTA; CDR2 reads FQGTGA. As handled by the study authors: Estimated nucleated cell counts came from reference gene primer amplification. Profiling relied on immunoSEQ multiplex PCR, and the TCRdb table lists in-frame clones only, not all of them. V and J calls and clone size are those listed in that table; D and trimming were worked out from the DNA. The repertoire holds some 100,000 clones, about nine tenths seen once, with 7% to 9% in the top ten. This specimen comes from a study of blood T cell repertoires in COVID-19. The wider study: Specimens from acute and convalescent COVID-19 originated in the United States, Italy and Spain. Sources were T cells, B-cell-depleted T cells, or PBMCs; the material itself was cDNA or gDNA.

The TCR originated in a human donor in a cohort sampled during active COVID-19. The genes are TRBV7-3 and TRBJ2-1, with 8 bases that match TRBD1. Sequencing input: peripheral blood. The CDR3 region has the DNA TGTGCCAGCAGCTCCTTCGCCGGGACAGGCTCCGATGAGCAGTTCTTC. Translated, it gives CASSSFAGTGSDEQFF.